Below, one TCR beta chain is given with its context. As yet, its antigen is unknown. Per germline, CDR1 SQVTM and CDR2 ANQGSEA. The CDR3 covers 12 residues. Trimming pared 7 bases from V and 1 base from J, leaving 8 bases between. This sample is drawn from a study of OX40 agonist ivuxolimab in advanced cancers. Study background: Participants could have had prior anti-PD-1, anti-PD-L1 or anti-CTLA-4 therapy, and less than 45% had some. Study outcomes and limitations: The authors did not determine the antigen specificity of the expanded peripheral T cells.

Exclusion applied to patients with autoimmune disease history or systemic immunosuppression. Sequencing was performed with immunoSEQ multiplex PCR; in TCRdb, only in-frame clones are kept and a portion is missing. The sample includes roughly 40,000 clones, roughly 78% seen only once; the top ten take roughly 2%. The V call is TRBV29-1, the J call TRBJ2-1; D perhaps matches TRBD1 (6 bases). The sample was CD4+ or CD8+ T cells sorted from blood, taken in a trial of the OX40 agonist ivuxolimab. The TCR comes from an adult with an advanced solid tumor such as melanoma, head and neck, liver or kidney cancer. CDR3 coding DNA: TGCAGCGGGGGACATTCCTACAATGAGCAGTTCTTC. Amino acid sequence: CSGGHSYNEQFF.